These T cell receptor beta chains were read from a single sample in a study of blood T cell repertoires in COVID-19. Method: immunoSEQ multiplex PCR; TCRdb's copy keeps in-frame clones and lacks some. The sample includes approximately 350,000 clones, 85% to 90% of them seen just once. The sample taken for sequencing was peripheral blood. These receptors all stem from a woman between 50 and 59 years old with COVID-19, enrolled during active disease. The CDR3 runs from the conserved cysteine through the conserved F or W. Each record gives: D gene, V gene, clone size, J gene, CDR3 DNA, CDR3 protein. A D gene is named only where the DNA matches it firmly. Clone sizes are given selectively: once, few, many, or a class where the clone is expanded.

.,TRBV18,once,TRBJ1-6,TGTGCCAGCTCACCAGTAGAGAGCTCCTATAATTCACCCCTCCACTTT,CASSPVESSYNSPLHF
TRBD1,TRBV5-1,.,TRBJ2-7,TGCGCCAGCAGCTTGGGGAGCGGACAGGGGTTTTTCAAGCAGTACTTC,CASSLGSGQGFFKQYF
TRBD1,TRBV7-2,.,TRBJ1-1,TGTGCCAGCAGCTTAGGTCCAGGGGGGACTGAAGCTTTCTTT,CASSLGPGGTEAFF
TRBD1,TRBV3-1/TRBV3-2,many,TRBJ2-7,TGTGCCAGCAGCCGCATCGGGGACAGGAAGAAGTACTTC,CASSRIGDRKKYF
TRBD1,TRBV20-1,.,TRBJ1-2,TGCAGTGCTAGTCCGGGACAGGGAAACTATGGCTACACCTTC,CSASPGQGNYGYTF
.,TRBV18,.,TRBJ2-5,TGTGCCAGCTCTCGCGCTTTGGAAGAGACCCAGTACTTC,CASSRALEETQYF
TRBD1,TRBV30,.,TRBJ2-7,TGTGCCTGGAGAACAGGGGCGTACGAGCAGTACTTC,CAWRTGAYEQYF
TRBD2,TRBV9,.,TRBJ2-1,TGTGCCAGCAGCCCACGACTAGCGGAGCCCAATGAGCAGTTCTTC,CASSPRLAEPNEQFF
TRBD2,TRBV7-9,.,TRBJ2-3,TGTGCCAGCAGCCGGACTAAAGCGGGAGTGGGCACAGATACGCAGTATTTT,CASSRTKAGVGTDTQYF
TRBD1,TRBV12-5,.,TRBJ2-7,TGTGCTAGTGGTGGTATCACAGGGGGCTTCTGGTACGAGCAGTACTTC,CASGGITGGFWYEQYF
.,TRBV7-9,.,TRBJ1-4,TGTGCCAGCAGGTCGAGGGCACCCGAGAGTAATGAAAAACTGTTTTTT,CASRSRAPESNEKLFF
.,TRBV30,.,TRBJ1-5,TGTGCCTGGAGTACAGGGCAGGGTCAGCCCCAGCATTTT,CAWSTGQGQPQHF
TRBD1,TRBV6-5,.,TRBJ2-4,TGTGCCAGCACAGTAAGGACAGGTGCCAAAAACATTCAGTACTTC,CASTVRTGAKNIQYF
TRBD2,TRBV27,.,TRBJ2-7,TGTGCCAGCAGGGCTAGCGGGAGAACCTACGAGCAGTACTTC,CASRASGRTYEQYF
.,TRBV6-6,.,TRBJ1-6,TGTGCCAGCAGTGACCGACAGGAGTCACCCCTCCACTTT,CASSDRQESPLHF
.,TRBV6-5,.,TRBJ1-1,TGTGCCAGCAGTTATGGTCAGGGTGAAACTGAAGCTTTCTTT,CASSYGQGETEAFF
.,TRBV29-1,.,TRBJ1-1,TGCAGCGTTAGGGGACTAGGAGGACGGGGGACTGAAGCTTTCTTT,CSVRGLGGRGTEAFF
TRBD1,TRBV18,.,TRBJ1-4,TGTGCCAGCTCACCAGTAGGGGGCACTAATGAAAAACTGTTTTTT,CASSPVGGTNEKLFF
.,TRBV9,few,TRBJ2-1,TGTGCCAGCAGCTGGAGGGGAGAAACCTACAATGAGCAGTTCTTC,CASSWRGETYNEQFF
TRBD2,TRBV25-1,.,TRBJ2-1,TGTGCCACCCGGACTAGCTGGGATGAGCAGTTCTTC,CATRTSWDEQFF
TRBD2,TRBV5-4,.,TRBJ2-2,TGTGCCAGCAGCTTTGCCGGGACTAGCGCCGGGGAGCTGTTTTTT,CASSFAGTSAGELFF
.,TRBV18,few,TRBJ2-6,TGTGCCAGCTCACCTACTCCCGCACTGATCTCTGGGGCCAACGTCCTGACTTTC,CASSPTPALISGANVLTF
TRBD2,TRBV19,.,TRBJ2-1,TGTGCCACCAAGCTTAGCGGGAGTAGTAGGAATGAGCAGTTCTTC,CATKLSGSSRNEQFF
.,TRBV20-1,.,TRBJ2-7,TGCAGTGCTAGTGGAGCAGGTTACGAGCAGTACTTC,CSASGAGYEQYF
TRBD1,TRBV18,.,TRBJ1-2,TGTGCCAGCTCACCCCGGGGGACCGGGACAGACTATGGCTACACCTTC,CASSPRGTGTDYGYTF
.,TRBV3-1/TRBV3-2,.,TRBJ1-2,TGTGCCAGCAGCCATCGTAGACAGGCTAACTATGGCTACACCTTC,CASSHRRQANYGYTF
TRBD2,TRBV5-1,.,TRBJ2-1,TGCGCCAGCAGCGTGACTAGCGGGCCCATACTGAATGAGCAGTTCTTC,CASSVTSGPILNEQFF
.,TRBV12-1,.,TRBJ1-5,TGTGCCAGCAGCCGCCCGCGACCCCGAGGGCATTTT,CASSRPRPRGHF
.,TRBV2,few,TRBJ1-2,TGTGCCAGCAGTGAACCAGAAGGAGACTATGGCTACACCTTC,CASSEPEGDYGYTF
TRBD1,TRBV6-6,.,TRBJ1-2,TGTGCCAGCAGTTTCCGGGACAGGGAGGCCTATGGCTACACCTTC,CASSFRDREAYGYTF
.,TRBV4-1,.,TRBJ2-7,TGCGCCAGCAGCCAAGGTCCGCGGGACTACGAGCAGTACTTC,CASSQGPRDYEQYF
TRBD1,TRBV5-4,.,TRBJ1-6,TGTGCCAGCAGGGAGACAGGGAACTCCTATAATTCACCCCTCCACTTT,CASRETGNSYNSPLHF
TRBD1,TRBV19,.,TRBJ2-2,TGTGCCAGTAGTTCCAGGACAGGTGCCCGGGACACCGGGGAGCTGTTTTTT,CASSSRTGARDTGELFF
.,TRBV21-1,.,TRBJ2-1,TGTGCCAGCAGCATCCTAATGTGGGACAGGGAGGATGAGCAGTTCTTC,CASSILMWDREDEQFF
TRBD2,TRBV28,.,TRBJ2-2,TGTGCCAGCAGTTTATCAGCGGGAGGGAACACCGGGGAGCTGTTTTTT,CASSLSAGGNTGELFF
.,TRBV7-3,.,TRBJ2-4,TGTGCCAGCAGCTTAATGTCAGGAGCGGCACTAAACATTCAGTACTTC,CASSLMSGAALNIQYF
.,TRBV18,.,TRBJ1-5,TGTGCCAGCTCACCCCCCGGGACACAAAGCAATCAGCCCCAGCATTTT,CASSPPGTQSNQPQHF
TRBD2,TRBV3-1/TRBV3-2,.,TRBJ2-7,TGTGCCAGCAGCCGAAACGCTGGACTAGCGGGAAACTACGAGCAGTACTTC,CASSRNAGLAGNYEQYF
TRBD2,TRBV3-1/TRBV3-2,once,TRBJ2-7,TGTGCCAGCAGCCAAGGTGGAGGTAGCGGGAGGTACGAGCAGTACTTC,CASSQGGGSGRYEQYF
.,TRBV7-3,once,TRBJ1-1,TGTGCCAGCAGCTTAAGTGCCGGGAACACTGAAGCTTTCTTT,CASSLSAGNTEAFF
.,TRBV11-2,.,TRBJ2-1,TGTGCCAGCAGCTTGGTAAGCGGAGCCTACAATGAGCAGTTCTTC,CASSLVSGAYNEQFF